This entry lists 9 T cell receptor beta chains sequenced from one sample in a study of identical twins. TCRdb reanalysed the 5' RACE reads using MiXCR and keeps one entry per CDR3 protein. The sample carries 750,000 to 950,000 distinct CDR3 sequences, 10% to 15% recorded once. The same specimen was also included in a second study, on yellow fever vaccine responses in identical twins.

Sample: PBMCs. These receptors all stem from a woman aged 18-29 years in good health.

This clonotype came up a few times. V is TRBV15 and J is TRBJ2-7, with no clear D. The CDR3 spans 15 residues. Between the trimmed V and J ends, which lost 0 bases and 0 bases, there was a span of 9 bases. Germline loops: CDR1 LNHNV, CDR2 YYDKDF (reference sequence). CDR3 region: CATSRDLHDSYEQYV. CDR3 in DNA: TGTGCCACCAGCAGAGATTTACACGACTCCTACGAGCAGTACGTC.

The chain combines TRBV2 with TRBJ2-3; the match to TRBD2 covers 11 bases. The V segment lost 7 bases and the J segment 3 bases; nucleotides outside the gene matches: 6. The CDR3 spans 15 residues. Looked up from germline, CDR1 is SNHLY and CDR2 is FYNNEI. Here the CDR3 reads CASTPLAGGTDTQYF. CDR3 in DNA: TGTGCCAGCACACCCCTAGCGGGGGGTACAGATACGCAGTATTTT.

This clonotype was observed a few times. This chain connects TRBV13 to TRBJ2-3, with D possibly being TRBD1 (6 bases). The germline V and J ends were trimmed by 2 bases and 1 base, with 19 bases remaining between them. This CDR3 has 18 residues. CDR1 PRHDT and CDR2 FYEKMQ come from the germline V gene (reference sequence). The CDR3 region has the DNA TGTGCCAGCAGCTTAAAATTGTGGGAGACAGGCCGCACAGATACGCAGTATTTT. Translation: CASSLKLWETGRTDTQYF.

CDR3 residues: CASSQLSGRTSTDTQYF. The DNA of the CDR3 is TGCGCCAGCAGCCAGCTCTCGGGACGGACTAGCACAGATACGCAGTATTTT. The chain uses TRBV4-1 and TRBJ2-3; the D gene could be TRBD1 or TRBD2 (5 bases each). With 3 bases removed from V and 0 bases from J, the gap between germline ends came to 16 bases. The CDR3 totals 17 residues. Germline values: CDR1 MGHRA, CDR2 YSYEKL.

The chain links TRBV12-3 or TRBV12-4 to TRBJ2-1; 13 bases are a match to TRBD2. The CDR3 has 18 residues. Trimming cost V 5 bases and J 8 bases; bases outside gene matches: 15. Here the CDR3 reads CASSPPGLAGYMLHEQFF. CDR3 nucleotide sequence: TGTGCCAGCAGTCCCCCGGGACTAGCGGGGTACATGTTGCATGAGCAGTTCTTC.

This clonotype was detected a few times. The CDR3, as DNA: TGCAGTGCTGATATACAGGGAGGGGGTAACTATGGCTACACCTTC. Amino acids: CSADIQGGGNYGYTF. This chain connects TRBV20-1 to TRBJ1-2; the D gene is possibly TRBD1 (6 bases). CDR1 is DFQATT and CDR2 is SNEGSKA in the germline V gene (reference sequence). With 5 bases removed from V and 1 base from J, the gap between germline ends came to 17 bases. This CDR3 is built from 15 residues.

V usage is TRBV2 and J usage is TRBJ2-5, with D unclear. The V gene lost 7 bases and the J gene lost 5 bases, with 20 bases spanning the gap. This CDR3 is 15 amino acids long. Per the germline V gene, CDR1 is SNHLY and CDR2 is FYNNEI. CDR3 sequence (DNA): TGTGCCAGCACCCCCCTGAATCTACCGATGGAGACCCAGTACTTC. This encodes CASTPLNLPMETQYF.

There are many counts of this clonotype. This chain uses TRBV27 with TRBJ1-4, with a weak D call TRBD1 (5 bases). The germline V gene encodes CDR1 MNHEY and CDR2 SMNVEV (reference sequence). V was clipped by 6 bases and J by 1 base, with 9 bases between them. The CDR3 covers 14 residues. CDR3 DNA: TGTGCCAGCAGGGGTACAGGAACTAATGAAAAACTGTTTTTT. It translates to CASRGTGTNEKLFF.

At least ten counts were recorded for this clonotype. V is TRBV18 and J is TRBJ2-7, with a possible D match to TRBD2 (5 bases). Germline V CDR1 and CDR2: KGHSH, LQKENI. The CDR3 spans 13 residues. This chain's CDR3 is CASSHKIRTRHHV. In DNA, the CDR3 is TGTGCCAGCTCACACAAAATTAGGACTCGTCATCATGTC.